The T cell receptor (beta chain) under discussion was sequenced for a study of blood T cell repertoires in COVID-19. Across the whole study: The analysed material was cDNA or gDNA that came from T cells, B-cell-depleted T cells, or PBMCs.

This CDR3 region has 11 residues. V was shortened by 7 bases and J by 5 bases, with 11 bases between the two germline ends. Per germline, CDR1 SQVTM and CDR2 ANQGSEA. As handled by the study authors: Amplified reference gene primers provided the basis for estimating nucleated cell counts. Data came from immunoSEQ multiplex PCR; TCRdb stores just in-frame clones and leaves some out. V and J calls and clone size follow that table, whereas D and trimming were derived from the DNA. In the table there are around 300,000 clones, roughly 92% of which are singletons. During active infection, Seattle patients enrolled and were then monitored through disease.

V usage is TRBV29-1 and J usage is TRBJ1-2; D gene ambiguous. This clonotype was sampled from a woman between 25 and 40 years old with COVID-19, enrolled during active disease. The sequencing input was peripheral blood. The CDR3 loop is CSAGARYGYTF. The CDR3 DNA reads TGCAGCGCAGGCGCGCGATATGGCTACACCTTC.